Below are 6 T cell receptor beta chains sequenced from a single sample in a study of OX40 agonist ivuxolimab in advanced cancers. This table comes from immunoSEQ multiplex PCR, and its TCRdb copy is limited to in-frame clones, with some not included. The sample contains about 73,000 clones, around nine tenths of which appear only once. The specimen was CD4+ or CD8+ T cells sorted from blood, collected in a trial of the OX40 agonist ivuxolimab. Receptors originate from an adult with an advanced solid tumor such as melanoma, head and neck, liver or kidney cancer.

The J gene is TRBJ2-2, the V gene TRBV7-7; D uncertain. The germline V gene encodes CDR1 SSHAT and CDR2 FNYEAQ (reference sequence). The CDR3 extends over 13 amino acids. Between the trimmed V and J ends, which lost 0 bases and 4 bases, there was a span of 3 bases. The CDR3 loop is CASSLASTGELFF. DNA of the CDR3: TGTGCCAGCAGCTTAGCTAGCACCGGGGAGCTGTTTTTT.

V is TRBV29-1 and J is TRBJ2-1, with D perhaps matching TRBD1 (6 bases). The germline CDR1 and CDR2 sequences are SQVTM and ANQGSEA. V lost 8 bases to trimming and J lost 7 bases, with 21 bases between them. CDR3 length: 14 amino acids. The CDR3 nucleotides are TGCAGCCGAGACCAGGGGACCGCTTTAAATGAGCAGTTCTTC. Its translation is CSRDQGTALNEQFF.

This clone was detected many times. The chain recombines TRBV4-1 with TRBJ2-7, with TRBD2 as a possible D gene (5 bases). The CDR3 is made up of 15 amino acids. V was cut by 3 bases and J by 4 bases, with 16 bases left in between. Germline CDR1 is MGHRA and CDR2 is YSYEKL. CDR3 coding DNA: TGCGCCAGCAGCCAGCCCGAGGGCACGAGATACGAGCAGTACTTC. Protein sequence: CASSQPEGTRYEQYF.

V gene TRBV7-9 combines with J gene TRBJ2-1; TRBD2 matches at 10 bases. This CDR3 contains 14 residues. Per the germline V gene, CDR1 is SEHNR and CDR2 is FQNEAQ (reference sequence). The CDR3 loop is CGGLAGDSYNEQFF. For the CDR3, the DNA is TGTGGGGGGCTAGCGGGAGACTCTTACAATGAGCAGTTCTTC.

The rearrangement links TRBV19 to TRBJ2-5; weak D call: TRBD2 (6 bases). The length of the CDR3 is 13 residues. Germline V gene data show CDR1 as LNHDA and CDR2 as SQIVND (reference sequence). Trimming shortened V by 10 bases and J by 2 bases, and 14 bases separated the two germline ends. The chain's CDR3 is CATRDFSQETQYF. CDR3 bases: TGTGCCACTCGGGACTTTTCACAAGAGACCCAGTACTTC.

The chain recombines TRBV19 with TRBJ1-2, with D perhaps matching TRBD1 (5 bases). This CDR3 contains 14 residues. Germline V lookup: CDR1 LNHDA, CDR2 SQIVND (reference sequence). V lost 3 bases and J 7 bases, leaving 15 bases between the germline ends. CDR3 nucleotides: TGTGCCAGTAGTATCAGGGCCCTGGGTCCTGGCTACACCTTC. It codes for CASSIRALGPGYTF.